This T cell receptor (beta chain) was identified during a study of T cells of healthy individuals. V gave up 0 bases and J gave up 15 bases; unmatched junction bases: 2. CDR1 is SGHNT and CDR2 is YYREEE in the germline V gene (reference sequence). This CDR3 has 11 residues. TCRdb used MiXCR to reprocess the 5' RACE reads, holding one entry per CDR3 protein. The top ten clones hold approximately 5.7% of a sample with about 96,000 distinct CDR3 sequences, under 20% of them seen once. This clonotype was obtained from a human donor in good health. The chain employs TRBV5-4 and TRBJ2-1; 8 positions match TRBD1. CDR3 bases: TGTGCCAGCAGCTTGGGGACAGGGACGTTCTTC. Protein: CASSLGTGTFF.